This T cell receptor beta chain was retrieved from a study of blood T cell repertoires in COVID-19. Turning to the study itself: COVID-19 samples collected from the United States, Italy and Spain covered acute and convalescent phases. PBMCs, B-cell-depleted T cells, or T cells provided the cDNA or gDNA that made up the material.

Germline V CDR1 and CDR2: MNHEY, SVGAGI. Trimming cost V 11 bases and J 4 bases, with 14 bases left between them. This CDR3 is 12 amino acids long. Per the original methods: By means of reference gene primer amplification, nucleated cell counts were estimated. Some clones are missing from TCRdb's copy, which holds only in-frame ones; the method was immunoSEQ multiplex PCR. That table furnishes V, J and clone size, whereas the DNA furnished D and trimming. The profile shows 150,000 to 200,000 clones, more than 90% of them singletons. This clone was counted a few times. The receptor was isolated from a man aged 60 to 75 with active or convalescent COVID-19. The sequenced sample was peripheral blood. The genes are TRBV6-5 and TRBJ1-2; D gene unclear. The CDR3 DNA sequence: TGTGCCCTAAATTCAGGAATCTATGGCTACACCTTC. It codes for CALNSGIYGYTF.